The 18 T cell receptor beta chains below all came from one sample that was sequenced in a study of CD8+ T cells in alopecia areata. The authors extracted RNA and reverse transcribed it into cDNA as the sequencing template. Repertoires were generated with immunoSEQ multiplex PCR, while TCRdb's copy carries only in-frame clones and drops some. The table has about 180,000 clones, about 70% seen once; the top ten hold more than 9.5%. The material was CD8+ T cells sorted from blood, obtained at week 0. The source is a human donor with alopecia areata.

The J gene is TRBJ2-6, the V gene TRBV10-2; 8 bases fit TRBD1. CDR1 is WSHSY, CDR2 SAAADI, per germline. There are 16 residues in the CDR3. After removal of 5 bases from V and 4 bases from J, the junction contained 7 bases not matched to a gene. DNA of the CDR3: TGCGCCAGCAGTCGAGGACAGGGAGCCGGGGCCAACGTCCTGACTTTC. This translates into CASSRGQGAGANVLTF.

The CDR3 sequence is CSVLGTENTEAFF. The CDR3, as DNA: TGCAGCGTTCTGGGGACGGAGAACACTGAAGCTTTCTTT. The gene calls are TRBV29-1 and TRBJ1-1, with D perhaps TRBD1 (5 bases). Germline CDR1 SQVTM, CDR2 ANQGSEA. The CDR3 extends over 13 amino acids. Trimming took off 5 bases at V and 1 base at J, with 11 bases between the two ends.

This clone turned up a few times. CDR3 DNA: TGTGCCAGCAGTCCCTCCCTGGGGCTACAAAGAGATACGCAGTATTTT. This codes for CASSPSLGLQRDTQYF. The J gene is TRBJ2-3, the V gene TRBV25-1; possibly TRBD1 for D (5 bases). Trimming took 5 bases from V and 5 from J, leaving 20 bases between them. Germline V CDR1 and CDR2: MGHDK, SYGVNS. CDR3 length equals 16 residues.

The J gene is TRBJ1-2, the V gene TRBV4-1; D may be TRBD1 (6 bases). The ends were cut back, 0 bases at V and 5 bases at J, with 13 bases in the middle. The CDR3 has 15 residues. Per germline, CDR1 MGHRA and CDR2 YSYEKL. The CDR3, as DNA: TGCGCCAGCAGCCAAGAGACAGGAGGGCGGTATGGCTACACCTTC. Translating it yields CASSQETGGRYGYTF.

This clone appeared once. The chain has TRBV9 and TRBJ1-2, with D perhaps matching TRBD1 (5 bases). Germline CDR1 SGDLS, CDR2 YYNGEE. The ends were cut back, 0 bases at V and 3 bases at J, with 12 bases in the middle. The length of the CDR3 is 15 residues. The CDR3: CASSVATDSYYGYTF. CDR3 sequence (DNA): TGTGCCAGCAGCGTAGCGACAGACAGCTACTATGGCTACACCTTC.

The chain joins TRBV5-6 to TRBJ2-7; possibly TRBD2 for D (5 bases). Germline values: CDR1 SGHDT, CDR2 YYEEEE. This CDR3 region has 13 residues. V was pared by 4 bases and J by 4 bases, with 12 bases between. The DNA of the CDR3 is TGTGCCAGCAGCGTGGGGAGCAGATACGAGCAGTACTTC. Protein product: CASSVGSRYEQYF.

V is TRBV15 and J is TRBJ1-5; D ambiguous. With 3 bases removed from V and 4 bases from J, the gap between germline ends came to 16 bases. Germline V gene lookup returns CDR1 LNHNV and CDR2 YYDKDF (reference sequence). The CDR3 is 16 amino acids. The CDR3 nucleotides are TGTGCCACCAGCAGCGGTACTTTGGAGGTGAATCAGCCCCAGCATTTT. This codes for CATSSGTLEVNQPQHF.

This clone was counted a few times. This chain uses TRBV4-1 with TRBJ2-7; the match to TRBD1 covers 7 bases. The CDR3 totals 16 residues. Germline V gene lookup returns CDR1 MGHRA and CDR2 YSYEKL. Trimming at V came to 0 bases and at J to 2 bases, leaving 7 bases not matched to a gene. CDR3 in DNA: TGCGCCAGCAGCCAAGAAGCTGGGACAGCCACCTACGAGCAGTACTTC. As protein: CASSQEAGTATYEQYF.

The chain couples TRBV4-1 to TRBJ1-2; a possible D gene is TRBD1 (5 bases). Germline-derived CDR1 and CDR2 are MGHRA and YSYEKL. Trimming left V 5 bases short and J 8 bases short, with 15 bases between. There are 13 residues in the CDR3. CDR3 coding DNA: TGCGCCAGCAGCTACGAGGGACGATCCGGCTACACCTTC. It yields the protein CASSYEGRSGYTF.

J is TRBJ2-1 and V is TRBV27; D unresolved. Germline CDR1 and CDR2: MNHEY and SMNVEV (reference sequence). V dropped 5 bases and J dropped 1 base, with 9 bases sitting between them. This CDR3 is built from 14 residues. The CDR3 coding sequence is TGTGCCAGCAGTGAAAGGGCATCCTACAATGAGCAGTTCTTC. This codes for CASSERASYNEQFF.

The V gene is TRBV29-1, the J gene TRBJ2-2; 10 bases align to TRBD1. J gave up 6 bases and V 0 bases, and 4 bases lay outside the gene matches. CDR1 SQVTM and CDR2 ANQGSEA come from the germline V gene. The CDR3 loop spans 15 amino acids. The CDR3 loop reads CSVEDGTGVAGELFF. CDR3 nucleotide sequence: TGCAGCGTTGAAGACGGGACAGGGGTTGCCGGGGAGCTGTTTTTT.

The gene calls are TRBV6-5 and TRBJ2-3, with D hard to call. The germline gives CDR1 MNHEY, CDR2 SVGAGI. Trimming pared 4 bases from V and 7 bases from J, leaving 6 bases between. There are 11 residues in the CDR3. The CDR3 DNA sequence: TGTGCCAGCAGTTCCACGTATACGCAGTATTTT. Translating it yields CASSSTYTQYF.

This sequence joins TRBV7-9 and TRBJ1-2, with 8 bases that match TRBD1. Germline V gives CDR1 SEHNR, CDR2 FQNEAQ (reference sequence). Germline trimming cut 4 bases from V and 2 bases from J; bases unmatched to any gene: 3. The CDR3 consists of 14 residues. In DNA form, the CDR3 reads TGTGCCAGCAGCTCCCGGACAGGGAACTATGGCTACACCTTC. This codes for CASSSRTGNYGYTF.

This clone has a single count. The rearrangement uses TRBV9 and TRBJ2-1; 7 bases agree with TRBD2. Germline CDR1 SGDLS, CDR2 YYNGEE. This CDR3 spans 15 amino acids. V was clipped by 1 base and J by 2 bases; unmatched bases: 3. The CDR3 here is CASSVSGVTYNEQFF. CDR3 nucleotide sequence: TGTGCCAGCAGCGTAAGCGGGGTTACCTACAATGAGCAGTTCTTC.

This chain connects TRBV11-2 to TRBJ2-5, with unresolved D. Germline loops: CDR1 SGHAT, CDR2 FQNNGV. V was trimmed by 1 base and J by 4 bases, leaving 13 bases between them. This CDR3 has 15 amino acids. In nucleotides, the CDR3 is TGTGCCAGCAGCTTAGGATTTGGTTATACAGAGACCCAGTACTTC. It yields the protein CASSLGFGYTETQYF.

V is TRBV5-1 and J is TRBJ2-7; a possible D gene is TRBD2 (5 bases). Germline CDR1 is SGHRS and CDR2 is YFSETQ. There are 15 residues in the CDR3. V lost 3 bases, J lost 5 bases, and 18 bases lay in between. For the CDR3, the DNA is TGCGCCAGCAGCTCCAAGGACGGGCTCGGGAACGAGCAGTACTTC. Protein: CASSSKDGLGNEQYF.

The sample holds a few counts of this clone. This chain's CDR3 is CSVEEAQEKNIQYF. The CDR3 DNA is TGCAGCGTTGAAGAAGCCCAGGAGAAAAACATTCAGTACTTC. The chain has TRBV29-1 and TRBJ2-4; no firm D call. CDR3 length: 14 residues. The germline gives CDR1 SQVTM, CDR2 ANQGSEA. The germline V and J ends were trimmed by 0 bases and 4 bases, with 10 bases remaining between them.

The rearrangement joins TRBV2 to TRBJ2-1; TRBD2 matches at 10 bases. Trimming took 3 bases from V and 8 from J; bases not matched to a gene: 7. The CDR3 is 15 residues long. The V gene's germline CDR1 is SNHLY and CDR2 FYNNEI. CDR3 loop: CASSEGSGGNYEQFF. The DNA for the CDR3 is TGTGCCAGCAGTGAGGGTAGCGGGGGGAACTATGAGCAGTTCTTC.